These 7 T cell receptor beta chains came from one sample sequenced in a study of Tregs in tolerant kidney transplant recipients. Profiled with immunoSEQ multiplex PCR; TCRdb holds only in-frame clones, not every one. Of under 50,000 clones in the sample, more than 80% were seen once. What was sequenced was Tregs from blood. Receptors were obtained from a human donor in good health.

The rearrangement links TRBV2 to TRBJ2-1; D ambiguous. The CDR3 consists of 12 residues. Germline V gene lookup returns CDR1 SNHLY and CDR2 FYNNEI. The germline V and J ends were trimmed by 5 bases and 2 bases, with 4 bases remaining between them. The CDR3 spells CASSYTYNEQFF. The CDR3 DNA reads TGTGCCAGCAGTTACACCTACAATGAGCAGTTCTTC.

A single count supports this clone. V and J are TRBV30 and TRBJ2-7; D may correspond to TRBD1 or TRBD2 (5 bases each). Germline V gives CDR1 GTSNPN, CDR2 SVGIG (reference sequence). The CDR3 is 15 amino acids. Trimming stripped 5 bases from V and 0 bases from J, with 17 bases between. CDR3 DNA: TGTGCCTGGTGTCCGGGACCAGGTTCCTCCTACGAGCAGTACTTC. Encoded protein: CAWCPGPGSSYEQYF.

In the case of this clone: The sample holds other DNA sequences that translate to the same CDR3. V usage is TRBV18 and J usage is TRBJ1-2; TRBD1 agrees at 12 bases. The length of the CDR3 is 15 residues. From germline, CDR1 is KGHSH and CDR2 LQKENI. Trimming at V came to 6 bases and at J to 8 bases, leaving 10 bases not matched to a gene. The CDR3, as DNA: TGTGCCAGCTCTCCTCCGGGACAGGGGGCTTGGGGCTACACCTTC. Translation: CASSPPGQGAWGYTF.

The chain joins TRBV5-1 to TRBJ2-3; D is tentatively TRBD1 or TRBD2 (5 bases each). V was cut by 0 bases and J by 0 bases, with 20 bases left in between. This CDR3 region has 19 residues. Germline V gene lookup returns CDR1 SGHRS and CDR2 YFSETQ. CDR3 bases: TGCGCCAGCAGCTTGGCCGGGGCGGCTATGCTTACTAGCACAGATACGCAGTATTTT. It specifies CASSLAGAAMLTSTDTQYF.

The chain has TRBV5-1 and TRBJ2-1; 9 positions agree with TRBD2. Trimming at V came to 4 bases and at J to 2 bases, leaving 7 bases not matched to a gene. The CDR3 has 16 amino acids. Germline V gene lookup returns CDR1 SGHRS and CDR2 YFSETQ. The CDR3 here is CASSGRTSETYNEQFF. The DNA for the CDR3 is TGCGCCAGCAGCGGCAGGACTAGCGAGACCTACAATGAGCAGTTCTTC.

The chain employs TRBV7-2 and TRBJ2-7; TRBD1 or TRBD2 may be the D gene (5 bases each). The CDR3 covers 15 residues. CDR1 and CDR2 from the germline V gene are SGHTA and FQGNSA. V lost 2 bases and J 2 bases, leaving 13 bases between the germline ends. CDR3 sequence reads: CASSLYGTGPYEQYF. CDR3 DNA: TGTGCCAGCAGCTTATATGGGACGGGACCCTACGAGCAGTACTTC.

This chain joins TRBV29-1 and TRBJ2-3; either TRBD1 or TRBD2 may fit D (6 bases each). This CDR3 is 15 amino acids long. V was clipped by 4 bases and J by 4 bases, with 18 bases between them. The germline gives CDR1 SQVTM, CDR2 ANQGSEA. For the CDR3, the DNA is TGCAGCGTTGGAGGGGGAGGAGGGGCGGCAGATACGCAGTATTTT. It codes for CSVGGGGGAADTQYF.